The rows below give T cell receptor beta chains drawn from one sample of a study of response to subunit inactivated influenza vaccine. One entry per CDR3 protein results from TCRdb running MiXCR on the RT-PCR reads. The data contain about 500,000 distinct CDR3 sequences, approximately 15% of them singletons. Sequenced material: CD4+ T cells sorted from PBMCs, taken around 25 months after vaccination. The source of these receptors is a man aged 50 to 69 who received an inactivated influenza vaccine. CDR3s include the opening cysteine and the closing phenylalanine or tryptophan. The D gene is left open where the match is weak. Rows give clone size only sometimes, using once, few, many, or a class for an expanded clone.

j_call,d_call,clone_size,v_call,cdr3_aa,cdr3_nt
TRBJ1-4,-,-,TRBV12-3/TRBV12-4,CASSLGLTPDNEKLFF,TGTGCCAGCAGTTTGGGCCTTACCCCGGATAATGAAAAACTGTTTTTT
TRBJ2-1,-,few,TRBV15,CATKAGRGNNEQFF,TGTGCCACCAAGGCGGGCCGGGGAAACAATGAGCAGTTCTTC
TRBJ2-5,TRBD2,-,TRBV5-5,CASSLATSAETQYF,TGTGCCAGCAGCTTGGCGACTAGCGCGGAGACCCAGTACTTC
TRBJ2-1,-,-,TRBV20-1,CSASNLARVNNEQFF,TGCAGTGCTAGTAATCTAGCGCGGGTCAACAATGAGCAGTTCTTC
TRBJ2-1,-,-,TRBV4-3,CASSQVVRSNEQFF,TGCGCCAGCAGCCAAGTGGTCAGGTCCAATGAGCAGTTCTTC
TRBJ1-4,-,-,TRBV15,CATSRGGGGGEKLFF,TGTGCCACCAGCAGAGGGGGGGGAGGAGGCGAAAAACTGTTTTTT
TRBJ2-7,TRBD1,many,TRBV12-3/TRBV12-4,CASTLGQGKGEQYF,TGTGCCAGCACATTGGGACAGGGGAAGGGCGAGCAGTACTTC
TRBJ2-7,-,-,TRBV10-3,CAISSDREGGEQYF,TGTGCCATCAGTTCGGACAGGGAGGGAGGCGAGCAGTACTTC
TRBJ2-2,-,-,TRBV20-1,CSARAGAGTGELFF,TGCAGTGCTAGAGCGGGGGCGGGCACCGGGGAGCTGTTTTTT
TRBJ1-1,-,-,TRBV28,CASGRTGHRNTEAFF,TGTGCCAGCGGCAGAACGGGACATAGGAACACTGAAGCTTTCTTT
TRBJ2-5,TRBD1,few,TRBV29-1,CSVPGQGNWETQYF,TGCAGCGTTCCGGGACAGGGGAATTGGGAGACCCAGTACTTC
TRBJ1-4,TRBD1,few,TRBV3-1,CASSAQGAGEKLFF,TGTGCCAGCAGCGCACAGGGGGCTGGTGAAAAACTGTTTTTT
TRBJ2-7,-,-,TRBV18,CASSPTTAQISYEQYF,TGTGCCAGCTCACCCACGACAGCGCAGATCTCCTACGAGCAGTACTTC
TRBJ1-6,-,-,TRBV24-1,CATSDSRRGDNSPLHF,TGTGCCACCAGTGACAGCAGACGAGGGGACAATTCACCCCTCCACTTT
TRBJ1-1,-,-,TRBV28,CASRFRGNTEAFF,TGTGCCAGCAGGTTCAGGGGAAACACTGAAGCTTTCTTT
TRBJ2-3,TRBD2,-,TRBV12-3/TRBV12-4,CASSLGTSPTDTQYF,TGTGCCAGCAGTTTAGGGACTAGCCCGACAGATACGCAGTATTTT
TRBJ2-1,TRBD2,-,TRBV4-1,CASSPFPLSGVNNEQFF,TGCGCCAGCAGCCCGTTCCCCCTTAGCGGGGTCAACAATGAGCAGTTCTTC
TRBJ1-4,-,once,TRBV20-1,CSARDHQGSNEKLFF,TGCAGTGCTAGAGATCACCAGGGTTCTAATGAAAAACTGTTTTTT
TRBJ2-5,-,-,TRBV6-2/TRBV6-3,CASSYGQGGETQYF,TGTGCCAGCAGTTACGGACAGGGAGGGGAGACCCAGTACTTC
TRBJ2-7,-,-,TRBV4-2,CASSQAEPYEQYF,TGTGCCAGCAGCCAAGCGGAGCCCTACGAGCAGTACTTC
TRBJ2-7,TRBD1,-,TRBV4-3,CASSQGPRDSSYEQYF,TGCGCCAGCAGCCAAGGCCCCCGGGACAGCTCCTACGAGCAGTACTTC
TRBJ1-5,-,few,TRBV7-2,CASRSTQGQPQHF,TGTGCCAGCAGATCAACCCAGGGGCAGCCCCAGCATTTT
TRBJ2-7,-,-,TRBV10-3,CAISEMGTSGSYEQYF,TGTGCCATCAGTGAGATGGGGACAAGTGGCTCCTACGAGCAGTACTTC
TRBJ2-3,TRBD2,many,TRBV10-2,CASSESTGGGVTQYF,TGCGCCAGCAGTGAGTCGACGGGCGGGGGGGTTACGCAGTATTTT
TRBJ2-1,TRBD1,-,TRBV20-1,CSASVSGQGVGNEQFF,TGCAGTGCTAGTGTCTCGGGACAGGGAGTAGGCAATGAGCAGTTCTTC
TRBJ2-3,TRBD2,-,TRBV29-1,CSVVLAGEPSGTQYF,TGCAGCGTTGTACTAGCGGGAGAACCGAGTGGTACGCAGTATTTT
TRBJ2-5,-,-,TRBV4-2,CASSQVNRPETQYF,TGTGCCAGCAGCCAAGTAAACCGCCCAGAGACCCAGTACTTC
TRBJ2-7,-,few,TRBV7-8,CASCPGPGSYEQYF,TGTGCCAGCTGCCCAGGTCCGGGTAGCTACGAGCAGTACTTC
TRBJ1-6,-,few,TRBV6-1,CASLPDTGMGSPLHF,TGTGCCAGCCTTCCGGACACGGGGATGGGATCACCCCTCCACTTT
TRBJ2-7,-,many,TRBV6-2/TRBV6-3,CASSSNGAYEQYF,TGTGCCAGCAGTTCCAACGGGGCCTACGAGCAGTACTTC
TRBJ2-7,-,-,TRBV7-9,CASSPPGLGGLEQYF,TGTGCCAGCAGCCCACCGGGACTGGGAGGTCTCGAGCAGTACTTC
TRBJ1-3,-,few,TRBV12-3/TRBV12-4,CASTPRGNTIYF,TGTGCCAGCACCCCTAGGGGAAACACCATATATTTT
TRBJ2-7,TRBD1,-,TRBV20-1,CSASGTDEQYF,TGCAGTGCTAGTGGGACAGACGAGCAGTACTTC
TRBJ2-5,-,medium-sized,TRBV6-5,CASSYTQGQETQYF,TGTGCCAGCAGTTATACTCAGGGACAAGAGACCCAGTACTTC
TRBJ2-3,-,many,TRBV9,CASSVDGDTQYF,TGTGCCAGCAGCGTAGATGGAGATACGCAGTATTTT
TRBJ2-3,TRBD2,few,TRBV6-1,CASTLARGLDTQYF,TGTGCCAGCACACTAGCGCGGGGTTTAGATACGCAGTATTTT
TRBJ1-5,TRBD1,-,TRBV28,CASSTTAKTGANQPQHF,TGTGCCAGCAGTACTACTGCCAAGACAGGGGCCAATCAGCCCCAGCATTTT
TRBJ1-2,-,few,TRBV6-2/TRBV6-3,CASISSVEGRGYTF,TGTGCCAGCATATCATCGGTCGAGGGACGGGGCTACACCTTC
TRBJ2-1,TRBD2,-,TRBV20-1,CSATAGTTTDNEQFF,TGCAGTGCTACAGCCGGGACTACAACAGACAATGAGCAGTTCTTC
TRBJ1-1,-,-,TRBV12-3/TRBV12-4,CASSLGELNTEAFF,TGTGCCAGCAGTTTAGGGGAACTGAACACTGAAGCTTTCTTT
TRBJ1-1,-,many,TRBV12-3/TRBV12-4,CASSVNTEAFF,TGTGCCAGCAGTGTCAACACTGAAGCTTTCTTT
TRBJ2-1,-,few,TRBV6-2/TRBV6-3,CASAFPLKEEQFF,TGTGCCAGCGCCTTCCCTCTTAAGGAGGAGCAGTTCTTC
TRBJ2-7,-,-,TRBV12-3/TRBV12-4,CASSTDGGEQYF,TGTGCCAGCAGCACCGACGGGGGCGAGCAGTACTTC
TRBJ2-1,TRBD2,many,TRBV4-3,CASSQDGLAGYNEQFF,TGCGCCAGCAGCCAAGATGGACTAGCGGGTTACAATGAGCAGTTCTTC
TRBJ2-7,-,-,TRBV10-1,CARHYDEQYF,TGCGCCAGGCACTACGACGAGCAGTACTTC
TRBJ2-1,-,-,TRBV7-2,CASSLVYGGLSYNEQFF,TGTGCCAGCAGCTTAGTGTATGGGGGGCTTTCCTACAATGAGCAGTTCTTC
TRBJ2-7,-,-,TRBV11-1,CASSLQGYSNEQYF,TGTGCCAGCAGCCTACAGGGTTATTCGAACGAGCAGTACTTC
TRBJ1-1,-,-,TRBV12-3/TRBV12-4,CASSLPLGRKNTEAFF,TGTGCCAGCAGTTTACCTTTGGGGAGGAAGAACACTGAAGCTTTCTTT